This T cell receptor beta chain was sequenced during a study of PD-L1 blockade in urothelial cancer. As for the study in general: Blood analyses occurred 3 weeks (second dose) and 6 weeks post treatment start. T cell content in blood samples showed a median of around 140,000.

Generated by immunoSEQ multiplex PCR, the TCRdb table keeps only in-frame clones and is missing some. The sample records about 52,000 clones, approximately 81% being singletons. Time point: pretreatment peripheral blood. Trimming took off 6 bases at V and 2 bases at J, with 14 bases between the two ends. Germline V gene data show CDR1 as SQVTM and CDR2 as ANQGSEA. This CDR3 spans 14 amino acids. The sequenced sample was PBMCs, obtained around atezolizumab (anti-PD-L1) treatment. V usage is TRBV29-1 and J usage is TRBJ1-3; maybe TRBD1 (6 bases). This TCR derives from a man between 65 and 85 years old with urothelial cancer. In DNA form, the CDR3 reads TGCAGCGTACAGGGCCCGCAGGCTGGAAACACCATATATTTT. Residues: CSVQGPQAGNTIYF. The variable domain in full, completed from reference TRBV29-1 and TRBJ1-3, reads SAVISQKPSRDICQRGTSLTIQCQVDSQVTMMFWYRQQPGQSLTLIATANQGSEATYESGFVIDKFPISRPNLTFSTLTVSNMSPEDSSIYLCSVQGPQAGNTIYFGEGSWLTVV.